Below, one TCR beta chain is given with its context. Its cognate antigen is unknown. This sample's TCRbeta library carried unique molecular identifier barcodes. TCRdb analysed the PCR reads with MiXCR anew, one entry per CDR3 protein. This sample yields 65,000 to 85,000 distinct CDR3 sequences, of which roughly 10% are seen a single time; 13% belongs to the top ten. The sample belongs to a study of T-cell reconstitution after alpha-beta-depleted transplantation in children. Study outcomes and limitations: T-cell counts and diversity at one year post-transplant came mainly from newly produced T cells. Expanded graft clones numbering several hundred reportedly gave rise to alpha-beta T cells about two months after transplant. Some patients showed high day-60 TCRbeta diversity, which derived from surviving recipient T cells and thymic progenitors.

The CDR3 contains 16 residues. Germline V gene sequence: CDR1 LNHDA, CDR2 SQIVND (reference sequence). V lost 5 bases to trimming and J lost 2 bases, with 15 bases between them. The sample here was PBMCs, taken before TCRalphabeta/CD19-depleted stem cell transplant. V and J are TRBV19 and TRBJ2-2; tentatively, D is TRBD1 (6 bases). The sequence was collected from a boy aged 5 to 17 with acute myeloid leukemia, due to receive a stem cell transplant. The CDR3 DNA reads TGTGCCAGTAGTTTTCTCCAGGGGCAAAACACCGGGGAGCTGTTTTTT. It translates to CASSFLQGQNTGELFF.